This is a list of T cell receptor beta chains from one sample in a study of shared clonotypes between healthy human individuals. Assay: immunoSEQ multiplex PCR; the TCRdb copy retains only in-frame clones and omits some. This sample has a few million clones, with more than 85% found just once. Specimen: naive CD4+ T cells from PBMCs. These receptors originate from a young man in good health. Some clones in this sample may be carry-over from other donors' samples. Each CDR3 is given with its conserved first and last residue. The order of the fields is D gene, CDR3 length, V gene, J gene, clone size, CDR3 protein, CDR3 DNA. A D gene is named only where the DNA matches it firmly. Not all rows give a size; the values are once, few, many and, for expanded clones, a class.

TRBD2	18	TRBV19	TRBJ2-3	-	CASSIRGGGLASAHTQYF	TGTGCCAGTAGTATAAGAGGGGGGGGACTAGCGTCAGCTCATACGCAGTATTTT
-	15	TRBV7-9	TRBJ2-3	-	CASSLGDQSTDTQYF	TGTGCCAGCAGCTTAGGGGACCAAAGCACAGATACGCAGTATTTT
TRBD1	14	TRBV7-9	TRBJ1-5	-	CASSQDRGNQPQHF	TGTGCCAGCAGCCAGGACAGGGGGAATCAGCCCCAGCATTTT
TRBD2	14	TRBV28	TRBJ2-2	-	CASIAGGAIGELFF	TGTGCCAGCATAGCGGGAGGGGCGATCGGGGAGCTGTTTTTT
-	14	TRBV19	TRBJ2-7	-	CASSWGGQSYEQYF	TGTGCCAGTAGTTGGGGAGGACAGTCCTACGAGCAGTACTTC
-	14	TRBV28	TRBJ1-2	-	CASSLNRERAGYTF	TGTGCCAGCAGTTTAAACAGGGAGAGAGCTGGCTACACCTTC
TRBD2	14	TRBV5-4	TRBJ2-2	-	CASSLGLAPGELFF	TGTGCCAGCAGCTTGGGACTAGCGCCCGGGGAGCTGTTTTTT
TRBD1	14	TRBV27	TRBJ2-7	-	CASSLRDSGYEQYF	TGTGCCAGCAGTTTACGGGACAGTGGCTACGAGCAGTACTTC
TRBD1	13	TRBV6-1	TRBJ2-7	-	CASSRDRNYEQYF	TGTGCCAGCAGCAGGGACAGAAACTACGAGCAGTACTTC
-	16	TRBV27	TRBJ2-3	-	CASSLYMHRSADTQYF	TGTGCCAGCAGTTTATATATGCACAGAAGCGCAGATACGCAGTATTTT
-	13	TRBV6-6	TRBJ2-3	-	CASNDRWGDTQYF	TGTGCCAGCAACGACAGGTGGGGAGATACGCAGTATTTT
TRBD1	14	TRBV7-9	TRBJ1-4	few	CASSYTGANEKLFF	TGTGCCAGCAGTTACACAGGGGCTAATGAAAAACTGTTTTTT
TRBD2	13	TRBV2	TRBJ2-3	-	CANTSGDTDTQYF	TGTGCCAACACTAGCGGAGACACAGATACGCAGTATTTT
TRBD1	17	TRBV11-2	TRBJ1-5	-	CASSPQQGADSNQPQHF	TGTGCCAGCAGCCCCCAACAGGGGGCGGACAGCAATCAGCCCCAGCATTTT
TRBD2	15	TRBV11-2	TRBJ2-7	-	CASSPSSGRLAEQYF	TGTGCCAGCAGCCCCAGTAGCGGGAGGTTGGCCGAGCAGTACTTC
TRBD1	18	TRBV5-1	TRBJ2-4	-	CASSLVGQPTLAKNIQYF	TGCGCCAGCAGCTTGGTGGGACAGCCGACCTTAGCCAAAAACATTCAGTACTTC
-	15	TRBV28	TRBJ1-3	-	CASSLGDLSGNTIYF	TGTGCCAGCAGTTTAGGGGATCTTTCTGGAAACACCATATATTTT
-	16	TRBV28	TRBJ2-7	-	CASSAWGQANSYEQYF	TGTGCCAGCAGTGCCTGGGGGCAGGCGAACTCCTACGAGCAGTACTTC
-	14	TRBV2	TRBJ1-2	-	CASSLSKGDYGYTF	TGTGCCAGCTCCCTTTCCAAGGGCGACTATGGCTACACCTTC
TRBD2	16	TRBV11-3	TRBJ2-1	-	CASSLGRTSGDNEQFF	TGTGCCAGCAGCTTAGGAAGGACTAGCGGGGACAATGAGCAGTTCTTC
-	14	TRBV7-8	TRBJ2-7	-	CASSPASLAAEQYF	TGTGCCAGCAGTCCAGCCTCGTTGGCCGCCGAGCAGTACTTC
-	12	TRBV29-1	TRBJ1-2	-	CSVGSGFYGYTF	TGCAGCGTTGGGTCCGGGTTCTATGGCTACACCTTC
-	19	TRBV5-4	TRBJ2-3	-	CASSLVGALHSTSTDTQYF	TGTGCCAGCAGCTTGGTCGGGGCCCTCCACTCAACTAGCACAGATACGCAGTATTTT
TRBD1	16	TRBV9	TRBJ2-5	-	CASSSSGTGPEETQYF	TGTGCCAGCAGCTCCTCCGGGACAGGCCCTGAAGAGACCCAGTACTTC
-	13	TRBV27	TRBJ1-4	-	CASRWGPDEKLFF	TGTGCCAGCAGGTGGGGTCCAGATGAAAAACTGTTTTTT
-	13	TRBV30	TRBJ2-3	-	CAWSEGGADTQYF	TGTGCCTGGTCGGAGGGGGGTGCAGATACGCAGTATTTT
TRBD2	16	TRBV28	TRBJ2-7	-	CASGIIAGGISYEQYF	TGTGCCAGCGGAATTATAGCGGGAGGGATATCCTACGAGCAGTACTTC
-	16	TRBV6-1	TRBJ1-5	-	CASSEIGLGGGQPQHF	TGTGCCAGCAGTGAAATAGGTTTGGGGGGTGGTCAGCCCCAGCATTTT
TRBD2	15	TRBV11-2	TRBJ2-1	-	CASSPLAGANNEQFF	TGTGCCAGCAGCCCACTAGCGGGAGCAAACAATGAGCAGTTCTTC
-	15	TRBV19	TRBJ1-2	-	CASSPRGGYLDGYTF	TGTGCCAGTAGTCCCCGGGGGGGGTACTTGGATGGCTACACCTTC
TRBD1	13	TRBV5-1	TRBJ1-2	-	CASTEQGEYGYTF	TGCGCCAGCACCGAACAGGGGGAATATGGCTACACCTTC
-	15	TRBV9	TRBJ1-2	few	CASSSRLDPIGGYTF	TGTGCCAGCAGCTCCCGACTAGATCCCATAGGTGGCTACACCTTC
TRBD2	13	TRBV2	TRBJ2-1	-	CASRGTSGNEQFF	TGTGCCAGCAGGGGGACTAGCGGGAATGAGCAGTTCTTC
-	16	TRBV6-1	TRBJ1-4	few	CASSEVVGIQLGKLFF	TGTGCCAGCAGTGAAGTTGTAGGGATTCAGTTAGGAAAACTGTTTTTT
TRBD2	14	TRBV5-6	TRBJ2-7	-	CASSLGTRVYEQYF	TGTGCCAGCAGCTTGGGGACTAGGGTCTACGAGCAGTACTTC
-	14	TRBV5-4	TRBJ1-1	-	CASSPGRGNTEAFF	TGTGCCAGCAGCCCAGGGCGCGGGAACACTGAAGCTTTCTTT
TRBD1	14	TRBV28	TRBJ2-4	-	CASSSTGVWNIQYF	TGTGCCAGCAGCTCGACAGGGGTTTGGAACATTCAGTACTTC
-	15	TRBV28	TRBJ2-2	-	CASSLSLPGTGELFF	TGTGCCAGCAGTTTAAGTCTGCCGGGGACCGGGGAGCTGTTTTTT
TRBD2	18	TRBV4-3	TRBJ2-1	-	CASSQDPLMAGGPDEQFF	TGCGCCAGCAGCCAAGATCCCCTAATGGCGGGAGGGCCGGATGAGCAGTTCTTC
TRBD1	15	TRBV7-2	TRBJ1-5	-	CASSLYGTVDQPQHF	TGTGCCAGCAGCTTATACGGGACAGTCGATCAGCCCCAGCATTTT
TRBD2	16	TRBV7-3	TRBJ2-7	-	CASSSQPSGSAHEQYF	TGTGCCAGCAGCTCGCAACCTAGCGGGAGTGCCCACGAGCAGTACTTC
-	14	TRBV19	TRBJ1-1	-	CASSIGRINTEAFF	TGTGCCAGTAGTATAGGACGGATAAACACTGAAGCTTTCTTT
TRBD1	15	TRBV5-1	TRBJ2-3	-	CASSTTGVTTDTQYF	TGCGCCAGCAGCACCACAGGGGTGACCACAGATACGCAGTATTTT
-	15	TRBV19	TRBJ2-7	-	CASSIGRGRAYEQYF	TGTGCCAGTAGTATAGGCCGGGGACGGGCCTACGAGCAGTACTTC
-	15	TRBV6-1	TRBJ2-7	-	CASSREGVGLTEQYF	TGTGCCAGCAGCCGCGAGGGGGTGGGTCTTACCGAGCAGTACTTC
TRBD2	15	TRBV5-6	TRBJ2-7	-	CASSQLAVYTYEQYF	TGTGCCAGCAGCCAACTAGCGGTCTACACCTACGAGCAGTACTTC
TRBD1	16	TRBV5-1	TRBJ2-5	-	CASSLVIGGSGETQYF	TGCGCCAGCAGCTTGGTCATAGGGGGCTCGGGAGAGACCCAGTACTTC
-	19	TRBV7-2	TRBJ2-6	-	CASSLAPTLYSTGANVLTF	TGTGCCAGCAGCTTAGCCCCGACACTGTACTCCACTGGGGCCAACGTCCTGACTTTC
-	13	TRBV18	TRBJ2-1	-	CASSPPGLNEQFF	TGTGCCAGCTCACCACCGGGCCTCAATGAGCAGTTCTTC
TRBD1	14	TRBV18	TRBJ1-5	-	CASSPDRVNQPQHF	TGTGCCAGCTCACCAGACAGGGTGAATCAGCCCCAGCATTTT
-	14	TRBV9	TRBJ2-2	-	CASSPRADTGELFF	TGTGCCAGCAGCCCTAGGGCCGACACCGGGGAGCTGTTTTTT
TRBD1	15	TRBV28	TRBJ2-7	-	CASARTGKSSYEQYF	TGTGCCAGCGCCCGGACAGGGAAAAGCTCCTACGAGCAGTACTTC
-	14	TRBV6-1	TRBJ2-3	-	CASRKDIAVDTQYF	TGTGCCAGCAGAAAGGACATAGCGGTCGATACGCAGTATTTT
-	10	TRBV2	TRBJ1-2	-	CARQGNGYTF	TGTGCCAGACAGGGAAATGGCTACACCTTC
-	14	TRBV4-2	TRBJ1-1	-	CASSQLGANTEAFF	TGTGCCAGCAGCCAATTGGGAGCAAACACTGAAGCTTTCTTT
-	15	TRBV10-3	TRBJ2-2	-	CAINLRGFDTGELFF	TGTGCCATCAACCTTAGGGGATTCGACACCGGGGAGCTGTTTTTT
-	11	TRBV28	TRBJ2-3	-	CASSFRRAQYF	TGTGCCAGCAGTTTTAGAAGGGCGCAGTATTTT
-	12	TRBV7-9	TRBJ2-3	-	CASSVATDTQYF	TGTGCCAGCAGCGTGGCCACAGATACGCAGTATTTT
-	14	TRBV10-3	TRBJ1-3	-	CAISEQGSGNTIYF	TGTGCCATCAGTGAGCAGGGCTCTGGAAACACCATATATTTT
-	18	TRBV5-7	TRBJ2-3	-	CASSRPGPDSPSADTQYF	TGTGCCAGCAGCCGCCCGGGGCCGGACAGTCCTTCGGCAGATACGCAGTATTTT